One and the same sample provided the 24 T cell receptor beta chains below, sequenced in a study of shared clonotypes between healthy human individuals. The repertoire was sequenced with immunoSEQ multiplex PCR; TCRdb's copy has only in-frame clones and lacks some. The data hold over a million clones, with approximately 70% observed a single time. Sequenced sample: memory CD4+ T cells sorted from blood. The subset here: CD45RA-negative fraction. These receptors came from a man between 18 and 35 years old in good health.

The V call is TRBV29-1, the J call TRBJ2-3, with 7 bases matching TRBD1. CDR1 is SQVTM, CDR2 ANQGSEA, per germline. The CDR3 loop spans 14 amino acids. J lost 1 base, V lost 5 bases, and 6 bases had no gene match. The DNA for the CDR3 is TGCAGCGTTCCGAGACAGGGTGGCACAGATACGCAGTATTTT. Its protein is CSVPRQGGTDTQYF.

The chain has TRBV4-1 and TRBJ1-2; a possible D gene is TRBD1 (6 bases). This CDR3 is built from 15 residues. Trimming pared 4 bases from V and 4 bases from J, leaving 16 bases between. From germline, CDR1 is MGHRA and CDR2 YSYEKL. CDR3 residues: CASSPARGAVYGYTF. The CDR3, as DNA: TGCGCCAGCAGCCCTGCAAGGGGGGCAGTCTATGGCTACACCTTC.

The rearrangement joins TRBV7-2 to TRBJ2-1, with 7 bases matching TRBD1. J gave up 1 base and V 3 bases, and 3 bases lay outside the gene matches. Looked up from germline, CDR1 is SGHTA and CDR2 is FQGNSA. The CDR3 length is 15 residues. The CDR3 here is CASSFQTGSYNEQFF. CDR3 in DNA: TGTGCCAGCAGCTTCCAGACAGGGTCCTACAATGAGCAGTTCTTC. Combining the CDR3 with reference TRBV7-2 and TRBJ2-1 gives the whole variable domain GAGVSQSPSNKVTEKGKDVELRCDPISGHTALYWYRQSLGQGLEFLIYFQGNSAPDKSGLPSDRFSAERTGGSVSTLTIQRTQQEDSAVYLCASSFQTGSYNEQFFGPGTRLTVL.

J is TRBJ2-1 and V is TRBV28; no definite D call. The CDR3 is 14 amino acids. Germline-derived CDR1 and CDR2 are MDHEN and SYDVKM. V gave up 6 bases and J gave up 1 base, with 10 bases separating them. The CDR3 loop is CASSLDPSYNEQFF. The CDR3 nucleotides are TGTGCCAGCAGCCTCGATCCTTCCTACAATGAGCAGTTCTTC.

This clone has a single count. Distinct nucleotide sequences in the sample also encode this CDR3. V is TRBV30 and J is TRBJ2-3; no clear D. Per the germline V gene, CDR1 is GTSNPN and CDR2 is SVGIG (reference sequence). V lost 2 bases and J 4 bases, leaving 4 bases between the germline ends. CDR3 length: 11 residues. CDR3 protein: CAWSLADTQYF. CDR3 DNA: TGTGCCTGGAGTTTAGCAGATACGCAGTATTTT.

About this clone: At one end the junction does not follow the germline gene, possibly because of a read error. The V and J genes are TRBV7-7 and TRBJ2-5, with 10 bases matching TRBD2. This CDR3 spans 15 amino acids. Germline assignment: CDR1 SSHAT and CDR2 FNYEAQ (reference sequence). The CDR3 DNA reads TGTGCTAGCAGCCTAGCGGGAGAGGGGCAAGAGACCCAGTACTTC. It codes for CASSLAGEGQETQYF.

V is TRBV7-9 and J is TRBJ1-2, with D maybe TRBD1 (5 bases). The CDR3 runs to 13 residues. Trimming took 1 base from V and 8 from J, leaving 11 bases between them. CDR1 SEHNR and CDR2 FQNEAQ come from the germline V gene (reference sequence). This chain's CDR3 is CASSLVKDSGYTF. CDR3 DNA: TGTGCCAGCAGCTTAGTTAAAGACAGCGGCTACACCTTC.

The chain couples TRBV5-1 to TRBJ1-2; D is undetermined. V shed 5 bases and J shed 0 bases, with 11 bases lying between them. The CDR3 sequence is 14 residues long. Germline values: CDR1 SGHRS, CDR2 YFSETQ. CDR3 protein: CASRNEGTNYGYTF. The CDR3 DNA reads TGCGCCAGCAGGAATGAGGGAACTAACTATGGCTACACCTTC.

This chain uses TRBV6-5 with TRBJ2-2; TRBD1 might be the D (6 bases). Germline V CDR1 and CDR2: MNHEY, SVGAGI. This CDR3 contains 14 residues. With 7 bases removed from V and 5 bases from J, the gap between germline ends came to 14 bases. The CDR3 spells CASTGARGTGELFF. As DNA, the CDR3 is TGTGCCAGCACCGGGGCCAGGGGTACCGGGGAGCTGTTTTTT.

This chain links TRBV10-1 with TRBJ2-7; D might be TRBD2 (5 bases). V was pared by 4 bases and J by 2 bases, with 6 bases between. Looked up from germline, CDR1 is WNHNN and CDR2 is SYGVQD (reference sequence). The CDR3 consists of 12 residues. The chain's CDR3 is CASSAGTYEQYF. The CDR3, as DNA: TGCGCCAGCAGTGCCGGGACCTACGAGCAGTACTTC.

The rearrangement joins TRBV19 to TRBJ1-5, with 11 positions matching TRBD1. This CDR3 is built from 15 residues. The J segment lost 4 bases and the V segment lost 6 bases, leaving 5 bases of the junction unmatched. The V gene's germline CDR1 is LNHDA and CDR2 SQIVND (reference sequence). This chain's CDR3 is CASRRTGGQNQPQHF. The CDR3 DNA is TGTGCCAGTAGGAGGACAGGGGGCCAAAATCAGCCCCAGCATTTT.

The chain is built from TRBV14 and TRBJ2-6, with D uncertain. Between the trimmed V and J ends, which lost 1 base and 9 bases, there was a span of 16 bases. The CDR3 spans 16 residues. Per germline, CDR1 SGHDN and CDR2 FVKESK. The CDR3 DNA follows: TGTGCCAGCAGCCAAGCCTTTCAGGTGGTGGGCAACGTCCTGACTTTC. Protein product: CASSQAFQVVGNVLTF.

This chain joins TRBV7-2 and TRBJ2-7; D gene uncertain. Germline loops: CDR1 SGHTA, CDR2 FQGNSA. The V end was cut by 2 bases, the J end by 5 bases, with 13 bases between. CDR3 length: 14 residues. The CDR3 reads CASSLNLLGDEQYF. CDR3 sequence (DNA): TGTGCCAGCAGCTTAAACCTTCTTGGCGACGAGCAGTACTTC.

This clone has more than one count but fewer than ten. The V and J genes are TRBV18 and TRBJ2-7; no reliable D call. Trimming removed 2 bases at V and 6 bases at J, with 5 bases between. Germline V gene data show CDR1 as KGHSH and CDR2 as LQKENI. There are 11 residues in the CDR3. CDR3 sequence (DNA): TGTGCCAGCTCACCAGGTTCCGAGCAGTACTTC. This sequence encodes CASSPGSEQYF.

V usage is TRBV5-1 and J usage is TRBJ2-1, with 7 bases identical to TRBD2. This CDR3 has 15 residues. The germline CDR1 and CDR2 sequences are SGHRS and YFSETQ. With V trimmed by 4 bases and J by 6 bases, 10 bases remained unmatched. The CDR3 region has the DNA TGCGCCAGCAGCCCGGGTCTAGCGGCCGGCAATGAGCAGTTCTTC. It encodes CASSPGLAAGNEQFF.

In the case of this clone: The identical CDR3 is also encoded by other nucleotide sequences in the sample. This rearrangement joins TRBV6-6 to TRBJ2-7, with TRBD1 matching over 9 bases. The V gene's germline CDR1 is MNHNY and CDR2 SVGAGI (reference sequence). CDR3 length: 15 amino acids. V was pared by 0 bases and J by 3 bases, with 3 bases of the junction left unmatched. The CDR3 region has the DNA TGTGCCAGCAGTTACTCGAGACAGGGGGGCTACGAGCAGTACTTC. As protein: CASSYSRQGGYEQYF.

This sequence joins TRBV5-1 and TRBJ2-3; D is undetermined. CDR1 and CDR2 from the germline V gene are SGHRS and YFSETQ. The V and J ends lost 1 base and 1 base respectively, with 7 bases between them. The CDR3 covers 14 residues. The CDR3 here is CASSLNPRTDTQYF. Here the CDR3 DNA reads TGCGCCAGCAGCTTGAATCCCCGCACAGATACGCAGTATTTT.

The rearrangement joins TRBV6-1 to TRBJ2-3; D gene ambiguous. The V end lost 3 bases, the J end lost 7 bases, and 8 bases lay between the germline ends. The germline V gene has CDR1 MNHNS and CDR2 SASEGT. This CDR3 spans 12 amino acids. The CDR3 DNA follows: TGTGCCAGCAGTGACAGCGCTTATACGCAGTATTTT. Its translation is CASSDSAYTQYF.

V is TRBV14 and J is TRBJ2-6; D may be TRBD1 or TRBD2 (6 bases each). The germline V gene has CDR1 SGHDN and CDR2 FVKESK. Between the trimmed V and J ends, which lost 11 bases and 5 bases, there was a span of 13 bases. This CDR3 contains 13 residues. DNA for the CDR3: TGTGCCTCCCCGGGGGCCCGGGCCAACGTCCTGACTTTC. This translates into CASPGARANVLTF. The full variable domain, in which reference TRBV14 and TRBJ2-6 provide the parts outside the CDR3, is EAGVTQFPSHSVIEKGQTVTLRCDPISGHDNLYWYRRVMGKEIKFLLHFVKESKQDESGMPNNRFLAERTGGTYSTLKVQPAELEDSGVYFCASPGARANVLTFGAGSRLTVL.

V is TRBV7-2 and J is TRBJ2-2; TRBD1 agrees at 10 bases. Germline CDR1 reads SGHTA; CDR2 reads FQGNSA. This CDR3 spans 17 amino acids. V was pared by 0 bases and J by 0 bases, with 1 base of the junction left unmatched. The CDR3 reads CASSLAGTGANTGELFF. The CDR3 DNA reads TGTGCCAGCAGCTTAGCCGGGACAGGGGCGAACACCGGGGAGCTGTTTTTT. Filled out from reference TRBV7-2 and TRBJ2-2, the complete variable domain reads GAGVSQSPSNKVTEKGKDVELRCDPISGHTALYWYRQSLGQGLEFLIYFQGNSAPDKSGLPSDRFSAERTGGSVSTLTIQRTQQEDSAVYLCASSLAGTGANTGELFFGEGSRLTVL.

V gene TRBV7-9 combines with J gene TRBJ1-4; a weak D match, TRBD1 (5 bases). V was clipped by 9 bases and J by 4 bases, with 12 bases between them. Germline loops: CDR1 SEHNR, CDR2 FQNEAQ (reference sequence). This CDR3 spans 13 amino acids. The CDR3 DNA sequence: TGTGCCAGTCCAACGGGGCGTAATGAAAAACTGTTTTTT. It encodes CASPTGRNEKLFF.

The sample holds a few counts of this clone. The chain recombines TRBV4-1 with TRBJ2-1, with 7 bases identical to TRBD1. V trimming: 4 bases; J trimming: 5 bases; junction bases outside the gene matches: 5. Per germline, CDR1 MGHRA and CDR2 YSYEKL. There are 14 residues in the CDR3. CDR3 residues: CASSRRDSDNEQFF. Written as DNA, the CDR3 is TGCGCCAGCAGCCGCCGGGACAGCGACAATGAGCAGTTCTTC.

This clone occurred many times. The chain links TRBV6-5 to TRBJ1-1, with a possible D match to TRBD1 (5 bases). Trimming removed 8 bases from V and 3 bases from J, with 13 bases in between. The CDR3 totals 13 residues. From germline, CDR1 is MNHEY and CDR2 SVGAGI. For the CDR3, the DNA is TGTGCCAGCGGGGCACCCCGGGACACTGAAGCTTTCTTT. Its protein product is CASGAPRDTEAFF.

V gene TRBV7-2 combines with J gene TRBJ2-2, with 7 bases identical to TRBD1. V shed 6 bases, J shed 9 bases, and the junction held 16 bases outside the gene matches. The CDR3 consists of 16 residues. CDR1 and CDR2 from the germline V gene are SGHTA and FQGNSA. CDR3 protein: CASRHASGDRLRELFF. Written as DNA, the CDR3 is TGTGCCAGCAGACACGCGTCCGGGGACAGACTCCGGGAGCTGTTTTTT.